A selection of T cell receptor beta chains follows, all from one sample in a study of T cell changes during pregnancy in multiple sclerosis. The method was immunoSEQ multiplex PCR; TCRdb's version includes in-frame clones alone and lacks a portion of them. The data show about 75,000 clones, with over 85% seen just once and roughly 0.13% held by the top ten. Specimen: CD4+ T cells from peripheral blood mononuclear cells, collected after pregnancy. The receptors were gathered from a female donor with multiple sclerosis, enrolled in a pregnancy study. Both conserved end residues are part of each CDR3. Fields, in order: D gene, J gene, clone size, V gene, CDR3 protein, CDR3 DNA. The D gene is left open where the match is weak. The listing skips clone size in some rows; elsewhere it reads once, few, many or a size class.

.	TRBJ1-4	.	TRBV5-1	CASSRGEHPNEKLFF	TGCGCCAGCAGCCGCGGGGAGCATCCTAATGAAAAACTGTTTTTT
TRBD1	TRBJ1-4	.	TRBV19	CASSDQGAPNEKLFF	TGTGCCAGTAGTGATCAGGGGGCGCCGAATGAAAAACTGTTTTTT
TRBD1	TRBJ1-2	.	TRBV5-1	CASSLGDRDYGYTF	TGCGCCAGCAGCTTGGGGGACAGGGACTATGGCTACACCTTC
.	TRBJ1-2	once	TRBV5-1	CASSLDRPDYGYTF	TGCGCCAGCAGCTTGGACAGACCGGACTATGGCTACACCTTC
.	TRBJ2-7	.	TRBV19	CASGQIYEQYF	TGTGCCAGTGGACAGATCTACGAGCAGTACTTC
.	TRBJ2-6	.	TRBV5-1	CASSQGGSGANVLTF	TGCGCCAGCAGCCAAGGAGGCTCTGGGGCCAACGTCCTGACTTTC
TRBD1	TRBJ2-7	once	TRBV2	CASSESRGQPYEQYF	TGTGCCAGCAGTGAATCGAGGGGACAGCCTTACGAGCAGTACTTC
TRBD2	TRBJ2-1	.	TRBV19	CASSTPAGSSYNEQFF	TGTGCCAGTAGTACCCCAGCGGGAAGCTCCTACAATGAGCAGTTCTTC
TRBD2	TRBJ2-7	.	TRBV28	CASSFRTSGRTFYEQYF	TGTGCCAGCAGTTTCAGGACTAGCGGGAGGACCTTCTACGAGCAGTACTTC
TRBD2	TRBJ2-7	.	TRBV7-2	CASSLAKSGSPYEQYF	TGTGCCAGCAGCTTAGCAAAGAGCGGGAGCCCCTACGAGCAGTACTTC
TRBD1	TRBJ1-1	.	TRBV30	CAAQGGSTEAFF	TGTGCCGCCCAGGGGGGAAGCACTGAAGCTTTCTTT